This T cell receptor beta chain derives from a study of blood T cell repertoires in COVID-19. For the study at large: The United States, Italy and Spain were the sources of the acute and convalescent COVID-19 samples. T cells, B-cell-depleted T cells, or PBMCs provided the cDNA or gDNA that served as material.

In the source study's methods: The assay estimated nucleated cells by amplifying reference gene primers. Profiled with immunoSEQ multiplex PCR; TCRdb holds only in-frame clones, not every one. V and J calls and clone size are given by that table; D and trimming were obtained from the DNA. This sample carries about 390,000 clones, 70% to 90% of them seen once, and the ten largest clones take over 2%. This clone appeared a few times. The germline gives CDR1 SGHRS, CDR2 YFSETQ. The CDR3 consists of 17 residues. The V and J ends lost 4 bases and 2 bases, in that order; junction bases with no gene match: 6. Seattle enrolled patients during active infection and tracked them longitudinally.

The chain is built from TRBV5-1 and TRBJ2-6, with TRBD1 identical over 10 bases. The receptor comes from an older woman with COVID-19, enrolled during active disease. The source material was peripheral blood. CDR3 loop: CASSPIDRGPGANVLTF. CDR3 DNA sequence: TGCGCCAGCAGCCCAATCGACAGGGGGCCTGGGGCCAACGTCCTGACTTTC.